Listed below are T cell receptor beta chains from one sample, sequenced in a study of beta chain features in type 1 diabetes. Assay used: immunoSEQ multiplex PCR; TCRdb lists only in-frame clones, some missing. Of around 250,000 clones listed, under 70% are singletons. The sequenced material came from naive CD4+ T cells from blood. Receptor source: a young man in good health. Each CDR3 is given with its conserved first and last residue.

v_call,cdr3_aa
TRBV23-1,CASSQYPPDEGYNEQFF
TRBV5-1,CASSLGRDSPLHF
TRBV29-1,CSVEPGQGREQYF
TRBV29-1,CSGGTAVTQYF
TRBV9,CASSTKGRSTDTQYF
TRBV4-3,CASSIAGGLSYNEQFF
TRBV6-1,CASSEDSSNEKLFF
TRBV27,CASSSGTSGRSGEQYF
TRBV27,CASSLDRGRPEQYF
TRBV4-1,CASSQAGGGETQYF
TRBV7-2,CASSRRLGETQYF
TRBV9,CASSVTGLRSPPDTQYF
TRBV5-1,CASSTERGSSYEQYF
TRBV30,CAWSVQGAEAFF
TRBV29-1,CSVEDRGHEQYF
TRBV7-2,CASSEQVGETQYF
TRBV29-1,CSVDGLPSSYNEQFF
TRBV30,CAWSLSGETQYF
TRBV10-3,CAISGGEASTDTQYF
TRBV7-9,CASTIGSGRGNQPQHF
TRBV29-1,CSAQRALAKNIQYF
TRBV15,CATSHRLRGLAGADTQYF
TRBV30,CAWSQEGYTEAFF
TRBV29-1,CSVGRNTDTQYF
TRBV9,CASSVADRLQETQYF
TRBV5-1,CASSLVTARPGGANVLTF
TRBV29-1,CSVSYPRGLPTDTQYF
TRBV5-1,CASSLERLNEQFF
TRBV4-1,CASRADLGGYTF
TRBV29-1,CSVQVTAKNIQYF
TRBV15,CATSTDRNYGYTF
TRBV30,CAWSRENGYGYTF
TRBV7-9,CASSRAPFSEQFF
TRBV19,CASSIPGTQETQYF
TRBV14,CASSPFRGDTQYF
TRBV14,CASSQDLGAQYF
TRBV30,CAWSVNRDSPLHF
TRBV25-1,CASSDRGGYTF
TRBV19,CASSQREQFF
TRBV29-1,CSVGRQASLEQYF
TRBV29-1,CSVRRAENTEAFF
TRBV7-2,CASSSTGDNYGYTF
TRBV30,CAWTAGIKYQETQYF
TRBV9,CASSRAGSGVYEQYF
TRBV29-1,CSVGGQAYTEAFF
TRBV19,CASSMEGITEAFF
TRBV5-1,CASSFRDGETQYF
TRBV27,CASSSGTVWGNIQYF